This TCR beta chain was recorded in a study of T cells in pancreatic ductal adenocarcinoma. The selected patients with pancreatic ductal adenocarcinoma had surgery but no neoadjuvant therapy. The germline CDR1 and CDR2 sequences are MDHEN and SYDVKM. V gave up 6 bases and J gave up 6 bases, with 18 bases separating them. The length of the CDR3 is 15 residues. Profiling relied on immunoSEQ multiplex PCR, and the TCRdb table lists in-frame clones only, not all of them. The repertoire holds 9,000 to 15,000 clones, more than 80% seen once, with more than 15% in the top ten. This chain joins TRBV28 and TRBJ2-1; D tentatively fits TRBD1 or TRBD2 (5 bases each). The sequence came from a human donor with pancreatic ductal adenocarcinoma. Sequences were obtained from PBMCs. CDR3 residues: CASSLQARGGNEQFF. The CDR3 nucleotides are TGTGCCAGCAGCCTCCAGGCACGGGGCGGCAATGAGCAGTTCTTC.